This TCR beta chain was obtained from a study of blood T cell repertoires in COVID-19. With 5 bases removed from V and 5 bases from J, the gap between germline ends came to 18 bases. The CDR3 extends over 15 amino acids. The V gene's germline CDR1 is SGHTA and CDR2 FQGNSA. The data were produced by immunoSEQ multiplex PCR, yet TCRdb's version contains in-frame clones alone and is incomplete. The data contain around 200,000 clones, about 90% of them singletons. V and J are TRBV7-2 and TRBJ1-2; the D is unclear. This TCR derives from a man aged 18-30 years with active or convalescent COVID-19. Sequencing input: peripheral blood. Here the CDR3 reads CASSDPAGMGYGYTF. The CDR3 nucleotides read TGTGCCAGCAGCGATCCCGCGGGGATGGGGTATGGCTACACCTTC.